A single sample gave rise to the 8 T cell receptor beta chains below, sequenced in a study of T cell repertoires in cytomegalovirus infection. TCRdb re-derived calls from the reads in MiXCR, one entry per CDR3 protein. Of about 230,000 distinct CDR3 sequences listed, over 20% are singletons. Sequenced: CD8+ T cells from PBMCs. Every receptor here comes from a human donor in good health (CMV status not recorded). Some clones in this sample may be carry-over from other donors' samples.

This clonotype was counted at least ten times. The chain recombines TRBV6-2 or TRBV6-3 with TRBJ1-6; D gene ambiguous. Trimming cost V 0 bases and J 12 bases, with 9 bases left between them. From germline, CDR1 is MNHEY and CDR2 SVGEGT. This CDR3 contains 13 residues. CDR3 loop: CASSYSSGLPLHF. The CDR3, as DNA: TGTGCCAGCAGTTACTCATCGGGTTTACCCCTCCACTTT.

The chain couples TRBV2 to TRBJ2-5, with a possible D match to TRBD2 (5 bases). Germline V gene lookup returns CDR1 SNHLY and CDR2 FYNNEI. The CDR3 runs 15 residues. V lost 1 base and J 4 bases, leaving 13 bases between the germline ends. The CDR3 DNA follows: TGTGCCAGCAGTGAAGGAGCGGCTGGTCGAGAGACCCAGTACTTC. This sequence encodes CASSEGAAGRETQYF.

The chain has TRBV7-8 and TRBJ2-5; possibly TRBD2 for D (6 bases). V was shortened by 5 bases and J by 4 bases, with 14 bases between the two germline ends. The CDR3 length is 14 residues. Germline-derived CDR1 and CDR2 are SGHVS and FQNEAQ. The CDR3 coding sequence is TGTGCCAGCAGCCCCCGGGGCGGGGCAGAGACCCAGTACTTC. The encoded protein is CASSPRGGAETQYF.

The rearrangement links TRBV12-3 or TRBV12-4 to TRBJ2-1; D not resolved. The CDR3 is 12 amino acids. The V gene lost 6 bases and the J gene lost 6 bases, with 9 bases spanning the gap. In DNA, the CDR3 is TGTGCCAGCAGGAGCCAGGCCAATGAGCAGTTCTTC. Amino acids: CASRSQANEQFF.

This clonotype was seen repeatedly, ten times or more. The chain carries TRBV7-2 and TRBJ2-3; maybe TRBD2 (6 bases). CDR1 is SGHTA, CDR2 FQGNSA, per germline. Trimming removed 1 base at V and 4 bases at J, with 15 bases between. The CDR3 is made up of 16 amino acids. The CDR3 bases are TGTGCCAGCAGCTTAGGAGCTAGCGCTCGCGCAGATACGCAGTATTTT. Its translation: CASSLGASARADTQYF.

This clonotype has a count of ten or more. The chain has TRBV7-8 and TRBJ1-4; TRBD1 is a possible D gene (5 bases). CDR3 length: 17 residues. V was clipped by 0 bases and J by 7 bases, with 18 bases between them. Germline V gene data show CDR1 as SGHVS and CDR2 as FQNEAQ. Here the CDR3 reads CASSLAGTGRLFEKLFF. The DNA for the CDR3 is TGTGCCAGCAGCTTAGCTGGGACCGGCCGTCTTTTTGAAAAACTGTTTTTT.

This clonotype has more than one count but fewer than ten. V usage is TRBV30 and J usage is TRBJ2-1; D possibly corresponds to TRBD2 (7 bases). Trimming removed 1 base from V and 4 bases from J, with 17 bases in between. The CDR3 loop spans 16 amino acids. Germline CDR1 and CDR2: GTSNPN and SVGIG (reference sequence). The CDR3, as DNA: TGTGCCTGGAGTGGATTGGCGGGGGCGGAATACAATGAGCAGTTCTTC. Protein: CAWSGLAGAEYNEQFF.

This clonotype was seen a few times. It is unclear where the CDR3 begins or ends on the DNA, so no DNA is shown, and the CDR3 is as TCRdb lists it. The gene calls are TRBV12-3 or TRBV12-4 and TRBJ2-1; TRBD1, the table's D call, was not compared with the DNA. Including both end residues, the CDR3 is 15 amino acids long. CDR3 sequence reads: CASSFFGQGDNEQFF.